Below are 14 T cell receptor beta chains sequenced from a single sample in a study of prognosis after radiotherapy for stage I lung cancer. Two-round multiplex PCR, the amplification method, yielded TCR beta CDR3 from genomic DNA. Every TRBV and TRBJ gene had its own specific primer in first-round PCR. Each CDR3 protein gets one entry after TCRdb re-called the multiplex PCR reads with MiXCR. The sample yields about 22,000 distinct CDR3 sequences, about 40% seen once. The sequences come from PBMCs, collected before or after stereotactic body radiation therapy (not recorded which). The receptor source for this set is a donor over 45 with non-small cell lung cancer.

This clonotype was picked up many times. The V gene is TRBV6-5, the J gene TRBJ1-2, with D unresolved. The CDR3 spans 16 residues. Germline V gives CDR1 MNHEY, CDR2 SVGAGI. Deletions cut 4 bases from V and 8 bases from J, with 23 bases between. The CDR3 sequence is CASSSTRRVPFGGYTF. Written as DNA, the CDR3 is TGTGCCAGCAGTTCCACTCGGAGAGTCCCCTTTGGCGGCTACACCTTC.

Turning to this clonotype: Just one base apart from a much larger clone, this may be a read error. V is TRBV18 and J is TRBJ1-1; no firm D call. Trimming removed 8 bases at V and 1 base at J, with 17 bases between. This CDR3 is built from 15 residues. Germline V gene lookup returns CDR1 KGHSH and CDR2 LQKENI. The CDR3 DNA is TGTGCCAGCCCATTCGGAGCGTCGGGGAACACTGAAGCTTTCTTT. Translation: CASPFGASGNTEAFF.

This clonotype was detected ten times or more. J is TRBJ1-2 and V is TRBV2; D unresolved. CDR3 length equals 13 residues. V was pared by 6 bases and J by 1 base, with 9 bases between. The germline gives CDR1 SNHLY, CDR2 FYNNEI. For the CDR3, the DNA is TGTGCCAGCAGAGCCGGGAGTAACTATGGCTACACCTTC. Protein: CASRAGSNYGYTF.

This clonotype is termed medium-sized (0.01 to 0.1%). The rearrangement joins TRBV20-1 to TRBJ1-1; TRBD1 might be the D (6 bases). In germline, CDR1 is DFQATT, CDR2 SNEGSKA (reference sequence). The CDR3 length is 11 residues. V was cut by 3 bases and J by 11 bases, with 13 bases left in between. The CDR3 is CSASEDRFAFF. The CDR3 region has the DNA TGCAGTGCTAGTGAGGACAGATTCGCTTTCTTT.

This clonotype was observed many times. The chain employs TRBV9 and TRBJ2-7, with D possibly matching TRBD1 (6 bases). V lost 3 bases to trimming and J lost 4 bases, with 17 bases between them. Germline V lookup: CDR1 SGDLS, CDR2 YYNGEE. The CDR3 is made up of 15 amino acids. The CDR3 spells CASSAHGDNTYEQYF. CDR3 bases: TGTGCCAGCAGCGCGCACGGGGACAACACTTACGAGCAGTACTTC.

This clonotype was counted many times. The rearrangement links TRBV9 to TRBJ2-7; no definite D call. Trimming left V 0 bases short and J 2 bases short, with 9 bases between. This CDR3 has 14 amino acids. The germline CDR1 and CDR2 sequences are SGDLS and YYNGEE. Here the CDR3 reads CASSVGRQPYEQYF. For the CDR3, the DNA is TGTGCCAGCAGCGTAGGCCGGCAGCCCTACGAGCAGTACTTC.

This clonotype was picked up many times. The V gene is TRBV18, the J gene TRBJ2-1; D perhaps matches TRBD1 (5 bases). The germline gives CDR1 KGHSH, CDR2 LQKENI. This CDR3 is 13 amino acids long. The V gene lost 4 bases and the J gene lost 10 bases, with 14 bases spanning the gap. Here the CDR3 reads CASSQGHDAEQFF. Here the CDR3 DNA reads TGTGCCAGCTCACAAGGACATGATGCCGAGCAGTTCTTC.

This clonotype appeared once. CDR3: CASSLGLAARLGTDTQYF. Here the CDR3 DNA reads TGCGCCAGCAGCCTCGGACTAGCGGCTCGTCTTGGTACAGATACGCAGTATTTT. J is TRBJ2-3 and V is TRBV5-1, with 10 bases fitting TRBD2. Germline V gives CDR1 SGHRS, CDR2 YFSETQ. J was trimmed by 3 bases and V by 4 bases; bases with no gene match: 14. The CDR3 covers 18 residues.

The chain carries TRBV7-9 and TRBJ2-7; D is possibly TRBD2 (5 bases). V was clipped by 8 bases and J by 3 bases, with 8 bases between them. The germline V gene encodes CDR1 SEHNR and CDR2 FQNEAQ (reference sequence). The CDR3 totals 11 residues. The CDR3 region is CASDYNYEQYF. Here the CDR3 DNA reads TGTGCCAGCGACTACAACTACGAGCAGTACTTC.

This clonotype was detected many times. The chain carries TRBV7-3 and TRBJ2-2; possibly TRBD2 for D (5 bases). The V gene lost 6 bases and the J gene lost 1 base, with 9 bases spanning the gap. Germline V gives CDR1 SGHTA, CDR2 FQGTGA. The CDR3 totals 14 residues. The CDR3 loop reads CASRSDWNTGELFF. The CDR3 DNA sequence: TGTGCCAGCAGATCGGACTGGAACACCGGGGAGCTGTTTTTT.

This clonotype was found many times. The V call is TRBV7-2, the J call TRBJ2-7; 8 bases fit TRBD1. Germline trimming cut 3 bases from V and 2 bases from J; bases unmatched to any gene: 6. Germline CDR1 reads SGHTA; CDR2 reads FQGNSA. The CDR3 length is 15 residues. In DNA, the CDR3 is TGTGCCAGCAGCTTGACCGGGACAGGTGCCTACGAGCAGTACTTC. It codes for CASSLTGTGAYEQYF.

This clonotype was recorded many times. The chain employs TRBV6-2 or TRBV6-3 and TRBJ1-1; the D is unclear. This CDR3 is built from 14 residues. V lost 11 bases, J lost 5 bases, and 21 bases lay in between. The V gene's germline CDR1 is MNHEY and CDR2 SVGEGT. CDR3 in amino acids: CAVRVFGLGTEAFF. The CDR3 DNA is TGTGCCGTTAGAGTCTTCGGGTTGGGTACTGAAGCTTTCTTT.

The CDR3 spells CSARSFSQPQHF. Here the CDR3 DNA reads TGCAGTGCTAGGAGTTTTTCTCAGCCCCAGCATTTT. V is TRBV20-1 and J is TRBJ1-5; no reliable D call. Trimming stripped 3 bases from V and 6 bases from J, with 9 bases between. The length of the CDR3 is 12 residues. Germline V CDR1 and CDR2: DFQATT, SNEGSKA (reference sequence).

The CDR3 DNA is TGTGCCAGCAGTTACTCTGACTCCCGGAGAAGCTACACCTTC. This encodes CASSYSDSRRSYTF. The V gene is TRBV6-2 or TRBV6-3, the J gene TRBJ1-2; unclear D gene. Per germline, CDR1 MNHEY and CDR2 SVGEGT. The CDR3 totals 14 residues. Trimming stripped 0 bases from V and 9 bases from J, with 14 bases between.